Below, 32 T cell receptor beta chains from the same sample are listed, as sequenced in a study of cytomegalovirus exposure and HLA in healthy donors. This PCR relied on a set of 60 Vbeta primers and 13 Jbeta primers. Profiled with immunoSEQ multiplex PCR; TCRdb holds only in-frame clones, not every one. Counted here are about 150,000 clones, about 88% occurring once; the ten biggest clones make up around 2%. Sequencing was done on a sample of PBMCs. The receptors shown here come from a woman aged 18-30 years in good health and CMV-seronegative.

The chain is built from TRBV5-1 and TRBJ2-1, with a tentative D call TRBD2 (6 bases). Germline V gene sequence: CDR1 SGHRS, CDR2 YFSETQ. The CDR3 sequence is 13 residues long. Trimming stripped 0 bases from V and 7 bases from J, with 8 bases between. The CDR3 region has the DNA TGCGCCAGCAGCTTGGCGGACTATAATGAGCAGTTCTTC. Its protein is CASSLADYNEQFF.

The J gene is TRBJ2-5, the V gene TRBV28; 10 bases agree with TRBD2. The end of the DNA aligns better with TRBJ2-7, so the J call may be wrong. This CDR3 is built from 15 residues. The germline V gene has CDR1 MDHEN and CDR2 SYDVKM. CDR3 amino acids: CASSFRRTSGYEQYF. CDR3 DNA: TGTGCCAGCAGTTTCCGAAGGACTAGCGGATACGAGCAGTACTTC.

The genes are TRBV2 and TRBJ2-1, with D possibly matching TRBD1 (6 bases). This CDR3 comprises 14 residues. Deletions cut 5 bases from V and 4 bases from J, with 12 bases between. Germline CDR1 reads SNHLY; CDR2 reads FYNNEI. CDR3 DNA: TGTGCCAGCAGTCCACTCGACAGGTACAATGAGCAGTTCTTC. Residues: CASSPLDRYNEQFF.

This clone appeared a single time. The rearrangement joins TRBV30 to TRBJ2-3; 8 nucleotides match TRBD2. Germline lookup yields CDR1 GTSNPN and CDR2 SVGIG (reference sequence). This CDR3 has 16 residues. With V trimmed by 0 bases and J by 5 bases, 10 bases remained unmatched. The CDR3 sequence: CAWSVPGREVGDTQYF. The CDR3 coding sequence is TGTGCCTGGAGTGTACCCGGGCGGGAGGTTGGAGATACGCAGTATTTT.

This chain connects TRBV7-9 to TRBJ2-5; D remains ambiguous. V was cut by 4 bases and J by 5 bases, with 8 bases left in between. The length of the CDR3 is 12 residues. The germline CDR1 and CDR2 sequences are SEHNR and FQNEAQ (reference sequence). Written as DNA, the CDR3 is TGTGCCAGCAGCTCCCCCCGGGAGACCCAGTACTTC. Translating gives CASSSPRETQYF.

The chain employs TRBV4-3 and TRBJ2-1; possible D gene TRBD1, 5 bases. The CDR3 spans 16 residues. Germline CDR1 reads LGHNA; CDR2 reads YSLEER. V lost 0 bases to trimming and J lost 3 bases, with 12 bases between them. The CDR3 region has the DNA TGCGCCAGCAGCCAAGAAAGCTATAGGGGCTACAATGAGCAGTTCTTC. Amino acid sequence: CASSQESYRGYNEQFF.

As for this clone: Other DNA sequences in the same sample also yield this CDR3. This chain joins TRBV27 and TRBJ1-5, with 7 nucleotides matching TRBD1. Germline values: CDR1 MNHEY, CDR2 SMNVEV (reference sequence). The ends lost 3 bases at V and 5 bases at J; junction bases unmatched: 1. This CDR3 comprises 13 residues. The CDR3 nucleotides read TGTGCCAGCAGTTTCAGGGGGGATCAGCCCCAGCATTTT. The encoded protein is CASSFRGDQPQHF.

The chain joins TRBV28 to TRBJ2-3; weak D call: TRBD1 (5 bases). Per germline, CDR1 MDHEN and CDR2 SYDVKM. CDR3 size: 14 residues. The CDR3 loop reads CALSLGPGTDTQYF. CDR3 coding DNA: TGTGCTCTAAGTTTGGGGCCCGGCACAGATACGCAGTATTTT.

The chain combines TRBV18 with TRBJ2-7; TRBD2 matches 10 bases. This CDR3 has 16 amino acids. Germline CDR1 reads KGHSH; CDR2 reads LQKENI. V was pared by 2 bases and J by 2 bases, with 6 bases of the junction left unmatched. DNA for the CDR3: TGTGCCAGCTCACCAATACGGAGCGGGGGGGCCTACGAGCAGTACTTC. Translation: CASSPIRSGGAYEQYF.

The chain combines TRBV7-2 with TRBJ2-7; TRBD1 matches at 8 bases. CDR1 and CDR2 (germline): SGHTA, FQGNSA. V lost 2 bases and J lost 2; bases outside the gene matches: 2. This CDR3 region has 14 residues. The CDR3 bases are TGTGCCAGCAGCTTACAGGGGGCGGCCTACGAGCAGTACTTC. Its translation: CASSLQGAAYEQYF.

The rearrangement joins TRBV28 to TRBJ1-2; the D is unclear. The germline V gene encodes CDR1 MDHEN and CDR2 SYDVKM. Deletions cut 3 bases from V and 14 bases from J, with 19 bases between. The CDR3 extends over 13 amino acids. In DNA, the CDR3 is TGTGCCAGCAGTTTCCCCGACGGCCACCGGGGTACCTTC. It is translated as CASSFPDGHRGTF.

The V gene is TRBV18, the J gene TRBJ2-1; 11 bases map to TRBD1. V was pared by 6 bases and J by 4 bases, with 2 bases of the junction left unmatched. Germline-derived CDR1 and CDR2 are KGHSH and LQKENI. The CDR3 totals 14 residues. CDR3 DNA: TGTGCCAGCTCCGGGACAGGGGGATACAATGAGCAGTTCTTC. It yields the protein CASSGTGGYNEQFF.

This chain joins TRBV30 and TRBJ1-1; no clear D. From germline, CDR1 is GTSNPN and CDR2 SVGIG (reference sequence). V was pared by 2 bases and J by 1 base, with 8 bases between. The CDR3 consists of 13 residues. The CDR3 DNA reads as TGTGCCTGGAGTCAAGACAAGAACACTGAAGCTTTCTTT. Residues: CAWSQDKNTEAFF.

In its sample, this clone was seen once. The chain couples TRBV4-2 to TRBJ1-6, with a weak D call TRBD1 (5 bases). Trimming cost V 5 bases and J 6 bases, with 14 bases left between them. Germline values: CDR1 LGHNA, CDR2 YNFKEQ. The CDR3 sequence is 15 residues long. The CDR3 DNA reads as TGTGCCAGCAGCTTGCGCAGGGAGGGTAATTCACCCCTCCACTTT. Amino acid sequence: CASSLRREGNSPLHF.

The J gene is TRBJ2-1, the V gene TRBV9; D may be TRBD2 (6 bases). The CDR3 contains 15 residues. The V gene's germline CDR1 is SGDLS and CDR2 YYNGEE. V was pared by 3 bases and J by 6 bases, with 16 bases between. The chain's CDR3 is CASSARDFIFNEQFF. The CDR3 nucleotides read TGTGCCAGCAGCGCCCGGGACTTTATCTTCAATGAGCAGTTCTTC.

This clone was seen a few times. This chain joins TRBV6-5 and TRBJ2-7; no definite D call. The V end lost 2 bases, the J end lost 0 bases, and 5 bases lay between the germline ends. The length of the CDR3 is 13 residues. The germline V gene encodes CDR1 MNHEY and CDR2 SVGAGI. The CDR3 nucleotides are TGTGCCAGCAGTTACACAGCCTCCTACGAGCAGTACTTC. This gives the protein CASSYTASYEQYF.

Only a few counts were recorded for this clone. The chain is built from TRBV5-1 and TRBJ1-3, with 8 bases lining up with TRBD1. CDR3 length: 14 residues. The germline CDR1 and CDR2 sequences are SGHRS and YFSETQ. V gave up 3 bases and J gave up 4 bases; unmatched junction bases: 3. The CDR3 nucleotides are TGCGCCAGCAGCTCGACAGGGGCCGGAAACACCATATATTTT. It specifies CASSSTGAGNTIYF.

This chain uses TRBV7-2 with TRBJ1-6; 8 bases align to TRBD1. This CDR3 is built from 16 residues. The germline gives CDR1 SGHTA, CDR2 FQGNSA. V dropped 3 bases and J dropped 7; count of bases not matched to a gene: 8. The CDR3 is CASSLPGGKGNSPLHF. DNA for the CDR3: TGTGCCAGCAGCTTGCCAGGGGGCAAGGGAAATTCACCCCTCCACTTT.

V and J are TRBV28 and TRBJ1-4, with 7 bases fitting TRBD1. The germline V gene has CDR1 MDHEN and CDR2 SYDVKM. CDR3 length equals 15 residues. The V gene end was trimmed by 2 bases and the J gene end by 5 bases; junction bases not matched to a gene: 5. The DNA of the CDR3 is TGTGCCAGCAGTTTAGGGACAGTTCTAAATGAAAAACTGTTTTTT. The encoded protein is CASSLGTVLNEKLFF. Filled out from reference TRBV28 and TRBJ1-4, the complete variable domain reads DVKVTQSSRYLVKRTGEKVFLECVQDMDHENMFWYRQDPGLGLRLIYFSYDVKMKEKGDIPEGYSVSREKKERFSLILESASTNQTSMYLCASSLGTVLNEKLFFGSGTQLSVL.

The rearrangement uses TRBV28 and TRBJ1-6; 9 bases match TRBD1. Germline CDR1 is MDHEN and CDR2 is SYDVKM. V was clipped by 6 bases and J by 6 bases; unmatched bases: 3. This CDR3 is 14 amino acids long. CDR3 bases: TGTGCCAGCAGCGGGACAGGGTTTAATTCACCCCTCCACTTT. This sequence encodes CASSGTGFNSPLHF.

The V and J genes are TRBV28 and TRBJ2-5; TRBD2 aligns across 10 bases. The CDR3 has 14 amino acids. J gave up 5 bases and V 5 bases, and 5 bases lay outside the gene matches. Per the germline V gene, CDR1 is MDHEN and CDR2 is SYDVKM. The CDR3 DNA is TGTGCCAGCAGTCTAGCGGGAGCGGGTGAGACCCAGTACTTC. Protein sequence: CASSLAGAGETQYF.

The sample holds a few counts of this clone. J is TRBJ2-7 and V is TRBV28; TRBD1 aligns across 8 bases. The V gene end was trimmed by 3 bases and the J gene end by 0 bases; junction bases not matched to a gene: 10. Germline assignment: CDR1 MDHEN and CDR2 SYDVKM. This CDR3 is 17 amino acids long. The CDR3 sequence: CASSLGTGVRSSYEQYF. CDR3 DNA sequence: TGTGCCAGCAGTTTGGGGACAGGCGTCAGGAGCTCCTACGAGCAGTACTTC.

The V gene is TRBV18, the J gene TRBJ2-7, with TRBD1 matching over 9 bases. Germline CDR1 is KGHSH and CDR2 is LQKENI. This CDR3 contains 17 residues. The V gene end was trimmed by 5 bases and the J gene end by 0 bases; junction bases not matched to a gene: 11. CDR3 loop: CASSINLGQGSSYEQYF. DNA of the CDR3: TGTGCCAGCTCAATAAACCTAGGACAGGGGAGCTCCTACGAGCAGTACTTC.

This CDR3 reads CASSDSTSGTATQYF. CDR3 bases: TGTGCCAGCAGTGACTCCACTAGCGGGACGGCTACGCAGTATTTT. V and J are TRBV6-4 and TRBJ2-3, with 10 bases fitting TRBD2. This CDR3 is 15 amino acids long. The germline CDR1 and CDR2 sequences are MRHNA and SNTAGT. V shed 0 bases, J shed 8 bases, and the junction held 5 bases outside the gene matches.

This clone was picked up many times. The V and J genes are TRBV28 and TRBJ1-2, with TRBD1 identical over 9 bases. CDR3 length: 14 amino acids. Germline CDR1 is MDHEN and CDR2 is SYDVKM. V was clipped by 6 bases and J by 3 bases; unmatched bases: 5. The CDR3 region is CASSPWTGDYGYTF. DNA of the CDR3: TGTGCCAGCAGCCCATGGACAGGGGACTATGGCTACACCTTC.

The chain recombines TRBV20-1 with TRBJ1-1, with no clear D. The CDR3 is 11 amino acids. CDR1 and CDR2 (germline): DFQATT, SNEGSKA (reference sequence). V was shortened by 2 bases and J by 7 bases, with 8 bases between the two germline ends. CDR3 loop: CSARLGSEAFF. Here the CDR3 DNA reads TGCAGTGCTAGACTTGGGAGTGAAGCTTTCTTT.

The chain joins TRBV30 to TRBJ2-5; a possible D gene is TRBD2 (6 bases). The DNA end favors TRBJ2-7, so the J call may be wrong. The CDR3 has 12 amino acids. Per the germline V gene, CDR1 is GTSNPN and CDR2 is SVGIG (reference sequence). The CDR3, as DNA: TGTGCCTCCGTAATTGGCGGGAACGAGCAGTACTTC. Protein product: CASVIGGNEQYF.

This rearrangement joins TRBV5-1 to TRBJ2-7; 15 bases are shared with TRBD2. Trimming removed 4 bases from V and 3 bases from J; junction bases left unmatched: 2. In germline, CDR1 is SGHRS, CDR2 YFSETQ. CDR3 length: 15 residues. The CDR3 DNA reads as TGCGCCAGCAGCGGGACTAGCGGGGGGCTCTACGAGCAGTACTTC. Translation: CASSGTSGGLYEQYF. Drawing the rest from reference TRBV5-1 and TRBJ2-7, the complete variable domain is KAGVTQTPRYLIKTRGQQVTLSCSPISGHRSVSWYQQTPGQGLQFLFEYFSETQRNKGNFPGRFSGRQFSNSRSEMNVSTLELGDSALYLCASSGTSGGLYEQYFGPGTRLTVT.

The chain has TRBV29-1 and TRBJ2-1, with TRBD2 identical over 9 bases. The J segment lost 6 bases and the V segment lost 1 base, leaving 4 bases of the junction unmatched. The germline V gene has CDR1 SQVTM and CDR2 ANQGSEA. The length of the CDR3 is 14 residues. The CDR3 sequence: CSVEGGGRANEQFF. The CDR3 nucleotides are TGCAGCGTTGAAGGAGGCGGGAGGGCCAATGAGCAGTTCTTC.

The J gene is TRBJ1-5, the V gene TRBV6-6; unclear D gene. Germline CDR1 reads MNHNY; CDR2 reads SVGAGI (reference sequence). The V and J ends lost 8 bases and 9 bases respectively, with 14 bases between them. CDR3 length: 12 amino acids. CDR3: CASGSEAGPQHF. CDR3 in DNA: TGTGCCAGCGGGTCGGAAGCAGGGCCCCAGCATTTT.

The chain links TRBV6-1 to TRBJ2-3, with a tentative D call TRBD1 (5 bases). The CDR3 has 15 amino acids. Germline lookup yields CDR1 MNHNS and CDR2 SASEGT. Trimming left V 4 bases short and J 8 bases short, with 19 bases between. CDR3 sequence: CASSVQGWARGTQYF. The CDR3 bases are TGTGCCAGCAGTGTTCAGGGTTGGGCCCGCGGTACGCAGTATTTT.

The chain carries TRBV21-1 and TRBJ1-5; the table names TRBD1, a call not compared with the DNA. TRBV21-1 is designated a pseudogene. The CDR3 loop spans 22 amino acids. CDR3 loop: CASSKPRRDRGAVVNSNQPQHF. In DNA form, the CDR3 reads TGTGCCAGCAGCAAACCCCGCCGGGACAGGGGCGCGGTAGTCAATAGCAATCAGCCCCAGCATTTT.